This TCR beta chain was found in a study of cytomegalovirus exposure and HLA in healthy donors. The CDR3 covers 13 residues. The germline V gene has CDR1 SGHAT and CDR2 FQNNGV. V lost 3 bases to trimming and J lost 0 bases, with 5 bases between them. General study findings and limits: Analysis was performed later, and it showed HLA-associated TCR beta chains to be more clonally expanded than equally common others. Presence/absence analyses supposed approximately even sequencing depth among donors. A prior analysis recorded that most TCR beta V segments were productive about 87% or about 30% of the time. Most TCR sequences were seen very rarely across donors, but some public TCRs occurred in many.

Comment on this clone: The antigen remains undetermined.

The PCR contained 60 Vbeta and 13 Jbeta primers. Clones were sequenced by immunoSEQ multiplex PCR, and TCRdb holds only the in-frame ones, with some missing. The sample includes about 150,000 clones, approximately 70% of them seen just once. This TCR was sampled from a woman aged 18-30 years in good health and CMV-seronegative. The chain employs TRBV11-2 and TRBJ1-1; no clear D gene. Source material: PBMCs. CDR3 sequence reads: CASSFQVNTEAFF. CDR3 nucleotide sequence: TGTGCCAGCAGCTTCCAGGTGAACACTGAAGCTTTCTTT.